These T cell receptor beta chains were read from a single sample in a study of T cells in narcolepsy. The assay was immunoSEQ multiplex PCR, and TCRdb's table has in-frame clones only and misses some. In the table there are fewer than 35,000 clones, over 80% of which are singletons. Sequenced material: CD45RA- memory CD4+ T cells from PBMCs. The receptors were gathered from a human donor with narcolepsy. The CDR3 runs from the conserved cysteine through the conserved F or W. D genes are given only for firm matches. A row's size may be missing; if present it is once, few, many or a size class.

abundance	v_gene	j_gene	d_gene	CDR3aa	CDR3nt
NA	TRBV7-9	TRBJ1-3	NA	CASSPDSDSGNTIYF	TGTGCCAGCAGCCCGGACAGCGACTCTGGAAACACCATATATTTT
NA	TRBV5-1	TRBJ1-4	NA	CASSPQWGSTNEKLFF	TGCGCCAGCAGCCCCCAATGGGGATCGACTAATGAAAAACTGTTTTTT
NA	TRBV7-3	TRBJ2-1	TRBD1	CASSPRSPGRGPNEQFF	TGTGCCAGCAGCCCCAGGTCCCCGGGTAGGGGGCCTAATGAGCAGTTCTTC
NA	TRBV5-5	TRBJ1-1	NA	CASSSRGVNTEAFF	TGTGCCAGCAGCTCCCGAGGAGTGAACACTGAAGCTTTCTTT
NA	TRBV19	TRBJ1-2	TRBD1	CASSIGAGGTYGYTF	TGTGCCAGTAGTATCGGGGCAGGGGGCACCTATGGCTACACCTTC
NA	TRBV5-1	TRBJ1-6	NA	CASSLEGTDYSPLHF	TGCGCCAGCAGCTTGGAGGGGACCGACTATTCACCCCTCCACTTT
NA	TRBV5-5	TRBJ1-1	NA	CASSLSHLNTEAFF	TGTGCCAGCAGCTTGAGTCATCTGAACACTGAAGCTTTCTTT
NA	TRBV7-9	TRBJ1-6	TRBD1	CASSLQGIDNSPLHF	TGTGCCAGCAGCCTACAGGGGATCGATAATTCACCCCTCCACTTT
once	TRBV14	TRBJ1-6	NA	CASSQESGIRSPLHF	TGTGCCAGCAGCCAAGAGTCCGGGATTAGATCACCCCTCCACTTT
NA	TRBV2	TRBJ1-6	TRBD1	CASIVTGGRGSPLHF	TGTGCCAGCATCGTGACAGGGGGCAGGGGTTCACCCCTCCACTTT
NA	TRBV7-2	TRBJ2-2	NA	CASSPGTPGELFF	TGTGCCAGCAGCCCAGGGACCCCCGGGGAGCTGTTTTTT
NA	TRBV5-8	TRBJ2-3	TRBD1	CASRVTRTGVGDTQYF	TGTGCCAGCAGGGTGACTCGGACAGGGGTCGGGGATACGCAGTATTTT
NA	TRBV5-4	TRBJ2-5	TRBD2	CASSLGGSETQYF	TGTGCCAGCAGCTTGGGCGGGAGCGAGACCCAGTACTTC
medium-sized	TRBV19	TRBJ1-1	NA	CASSILGANTEAFF	TGTGCCAGTAGTATATTGGGAGCTAACACTGAAGCTTTCTTT
NA	TRBV19	TRBJ1-1	NA	CGAGGNTEAFF	TGCGGTGCAGGAGGTAACACTGAAGCTTTCTTT
NA	TRBV7-2	TRBJ1-2	TRBD1	CASSLGAGGAPGYGYTF	TGTGCCAGCAGCTTAGGCGCAGGGGGAGCACCTGGCTATGGCTACACCTTC
NA	TRBV7-3	TRBJ1-2	NA	CASSVYTSYTF	TGTGCCAGCAGCGTATACACCTCCTACACCTTC
NA	TRBV7-7	TRBJ2-5	NA	CASSYRQVGGRETQYF	TGTGCCAGCAGCTACCGTCAGGTGGGGGGGCGAGAGACCCAGTACTTC
NA	TRBV4-1	TRBJ2-7	NA	CASSPQGGTRLSYEQYF	TGCGCCAGCAGCCCCCAGGGGGGGACTCGCCTGTCTTACGAGCAGTACTTC
NA	TRBV19	TRBJ1-6	TRBD1	CASSPLDRENSPLHF	TGTGCCAGTAGCCCCCTGGACAGGGAAAATTCACCCCTCCACTTT
NA	TRBV18	TRBJ1-1	TRBD1	CASSPAQGDTEAFF	TGTGCCAGCTCACCCGCCCAGGGGGACACTGAAGCTTTCTTT
NA	TRBV9	TRBJ1-2	NA	CASSVRGSDGYTF	TGTGCCAGCAGCGTACGGGGTAGCGATGGCTACACCTTC
NA	TRBV2	TRBJ2-1	NA	CASSLTNNEQFF	TGTGCCAGCAGTCTAACTAACAATGAGCAGTTCTTC
NA	TRBV10-2	TRBJ2-5	NA	CASSPGARVTQYF	TGCGCCAGCAGTCCCGGGGCCAGAGTGACCCAGTACTTC
NA	TRBV7-9	TRBJ1-5	NA	CASSPTATQPQHF	TGTGCCAGCAGCCCAACGGCGACCCAGCCCCAGCATTTT
NA	TRBV7-3	TRBJ2-7	TRBD1	CASSPQGTGPTYEQYF	TGTGCCAGCAGCCCCCAGGGGACAGGGCCCACCTACGAGCAGTACTTC
NA	TRBV11-2	TRBJ2-1	NA	CASSLSIYNEQFF	TGTGCCAGCAGCTTAAGCATATACAATGAGCAGTTCTTC
NA	TRBV9	TRBJ2-3	TRBD2	CASSVKPGLGTDTQYF	TGTGCCAGCAGCGTAAAACCGGGACTAGGCACAGATACGCAGTATTTT
NA	TRBV4-2	TRBJ2-7	NA	CASSQTGTVPYEQYF	TGTGCCAGCAGCCAGACCGGGACGGTTCCCTACGAGCAGTACTTC
NA	TRBV27	TRBJ2-1	TRBD1	CASSFRAGGINEQFF	TGTGCCAGCAGTTTTCGGGCAGGGGGAATCAATGAGCAGTTCTTC
NA	TRBV29-1	TRBJ2-3	NA	CSAEGGRGTDTQYF	TGCAGCGCCGAGGGGGGCCGCGGCACAGATACGCAGTATTTT
NA	TRBV5-1	TRBJ1-1	TRBD1	CASSPSGQGANTEAFF	TGCGCCAGCAGCCCATCGGGACAGGGGGCGAACACTGAAGCTTTCTTT
NA	TRBV11-2	TRBJ2-5	NA	CASSLVWQGQETQYF	TGTGCCAGCAGCTTAGTTTGGCAGGGGCAAGAGACCCAGTACTTC
NA	TRBV19	TRBJ1-1	TRBD1	CASSSEYRGRPEAFF	TGTGCCAGTAGCTCCGAGTACAGGGGGCGGCCTGAAGCTTTCTTT
NA	TRBV5-5	TRBJ1-2	NA	CASSPLNSYGYTF	TGTGCCAGCAGCCCCCTTAATAGCTATGGCTACACCTTC
once	TRBV11-3	TRBJ2-7	TRBD2	CASSPYLLAGGPYEQYF	TGTGCCAGCAGCCCCTACCTACTAGCGGGGGGGCCGTACGAGCAGTACTTC
once	TRBV19	TRBJ1-6	TRBD1	CASSRFPRGGGASNSPLHF	TGTGCCAGTAGTAGATTCCCCCGGGGAGGGGGCGCGAGTAATTCACCCCTCCACTTT
NA	TRBV7-2	TRBJ2-7	NA	CASSPGFYEQYF	TGTGCCAGCAGCCCAGGCTTCTACGAGCAGTACTTC
NA	TRBV19	TRBJ2-1	NA	CASSRELSNEQFF	TGTGCCAGTAGTAGAGAACTGTCAAATGAGCAGTTCTTC
NA	TRBV19	TRBJ1-2	NA	CASSKGPQGMKFYGYTF	TGTGCCAGTAGTAAGGGACCGCAAGGAATGAAGTTCTATGGCTACACCTTC
few	TRBV4-3	TRBJ1-1	NA	CASSLTGGSEAFF	TGCGCCAGCAGCCTGACAGGCGGGTCTGAAGCTTTCTTT
NA	TRBV6-5	TRBJ1-2	NA	CASGGSGGGYTF	TGTGCCTCGGGAGGGTCGGGAGGTGGCTACACCTTC
NA	TRBV6-1	TRBJ2-3	TRBD1	CASRWTGDYADTQYF	TGTGCCAGCAGATGGACAGGGGATTACGCAGATACGCAGTATTTT
NA	TRBV7-3	TRBJ2-1	NA	CASLPRYEQFF	TGTGCCAGCTTGCCGAGATATGAGCAGTTCTTC
NA	TRBV18	TRBJ2-7	NA	CASSPSYMGSYEQYF	TGTGCCAGCTCACCGTCCTACATGGGATCCTACGAGCAGTACTTC
NA	TRBV14	TRBJ2-2	NA	CASSRTGTPLTGELFF	TGTGCCAGCAGCCGTACCGGGACTCCGCTCACCGGGGAGCTGTTTTTT
NA	TRBV7-7	TRBJ1-3	NA	CASSFRPGNTIYF	TGTGCCAGCAGCTTCAGGCCTGGAAACACCATATATTTT
few	TRBV19	TRBJ1-5	TRBD1	CASFDRAVSNQPQHF	TGTGCCAGTTTCGACAGGGCTGTGAGCAATCAGCCCCAGCATTTT
NA	TRBV27	TRBJ2-5	NA	CASNDRGINQETQYF	TGTGCCAGCAACGACCGGGGAATAAACCAAGAGACCCAGTACTTC
NA	TRBV7-9	TRBJ2-3	TRBD1	CASSSGTGSDTQYF	TGTGCCAGCAGCTCCGGGACAGGGTCAGATACGCAGTATTTT
NA	TRBV10-3	TRBJ2-5	NA	CATKGFGPPQETQYF	TGTGCCACCAAGGGATTTGGACCACCCCAAGAGACCCAGTACTTC